These T cell receptor beta chains were read from a single sample in a study of beta chain features in type 1 diabetes. Measured with immunoSEQ multiplex PCR; TCRdb has only the in-frame clones, and not every one. The data show 110,000 to 150,000 clones, 9.2% seen once. Specimen: central memory CD4+ T cells from blood. These receptors came from a man aged 18-30 years in good health. The CDR3 runs from the conserved cysteine through the conserved F or W. The order of the fields is CDR3 protein, CDR3 DNA, V gene, J gene, clone size, D gene. A D gene is named only where the DNA matches it firmly. Clone size appears in some rows only: once, few, many, or a class for an expanded clone.

CASSFQDSPGGYTF,TGTGCCAGCAGTTTCCAAGACTCTCCGGGAGGCTACACCTTC,TRBV28,TRBJ1-2,few,.
CASSEIGGTEAFF,TGTGCCAGCAGTGAAATAGGGGGCACTGAAGCTTTCTTT,TRBV2,TRBJ1-1,few,.
CAWSAGAVIYEQYF,TGTGCCTGGAGTGCAGGGGCTGTGATCTACGAGCAGTACTTC,TRBV30,TRBJ2-7,few,.
CASSRTGTGEQYF,TGTGCCAGCAGCCGAACCGGGACAGGGGAGCAGTACTTC,TRBV7-3,TRBJ2-7,few,TRBD1
CASRPTGGTDTQYF,TGTGCCAGCAGGCCCACGGGTGGCACAGATACGCAGTATTTT,TRBV28,TRBJ2-3,.,.
CASSHLNRGGNYGYTF,TGCGCCAGCAGCCATCTAAACAGAGGAGGGAACTATGGCTACACCTTC,TRBV4-3,TRBJ1-2,few,.
CASSPRGAGGLDTQYF,TGTGCCAGCAGCCCCCGAGGAGCGGGGGGCTTAGATACGCAGTATTTT,TRBV7-9,TRBJ2-3,.,TRBD2
CASSSELAGGRNEQFF,TGCGCCAGCAGCTCTGAACTAGCGGGGGGGCGAAATGAGCAGTTCTTC,TRBV5-1,TRBJ2-1,.,TRBD2
CASSLAGLAGSQETQYF,TGTGCCAGCAGCTTAGCAGGTCTAGCGGGTTCCCAAGAGACCCAGTACTTC,TRBV7-2,TRBJ2-5,.,TRBD2
CASSLQGTDTQYF,TGTGCCAGCAGCTTACAGGGTACAGATACGCAGTATTTT,TRBV11-3,TRBJ2-3,few,.
CASRIGDSNSPLHF,TGTGCCAGCAGGATCGGAGACAGTAATTCACCCCTCCACTTT,TRBV6-5,TRBJ1-6,few,.
CATVQTGKGGYTF,TGTGCCACCGTTCAAACAGGGAAAGGCGGCTACACCTTC,TRBV6-5,TRBJ1-2,.,.
CATLAGGARYNEQFF,TGTGCCACACTAGCGGGGGGAGCCCGTTACAATGAGCAGTTCTTC,TRBV10-3,TRBJ2-1,many,TRBD2
CASSSRQGVGYTF,TGTGCCAGCAGCTCCCGACAAGGGGTTGGCTACACCTTC,TRBV7-9,TRBJ1-2,few,.
CATSTPGQGSEQFF,TGTGCCACCAGCACCCCCGGGCAGGGGAGTGAGCAGTTCTTC,TRBV15,TRBJ2-1,.,.
CASSYVPRNEQFF,TGTGCCAGCAGTTACGTTCCGCGGAATGAGCAGTTCTTC,TRBV6-6,TRBJ2-1,.,.
CASTLEREKYF,TGTGCCAGCACTCTCGAGCGGGAGAAGTACTTC,TRBV7-9,TRBJ2-7,many,TRBD2
CASSLDRYPTYNEQFF,TGTGCCAGCAGCTTGGACAGGTACCCTACCTACAATGAGCAGTTCTTC,TRBV7-2,TRBJ2-1,few,TRBD1
CASSQSGSNEQFF,TGTGCCAGCAGCCAATCCGGGAGCAATGAGCAGTTCTTC,TRBV7-3,TRBJ2-1,few,.
CAWSLVNEQYF,TGTGCCTGGAGTCTCGTAAACGAGCAGTACTTC,TRBV30,TRBJ2-7,.,.
CASSFLTGVGYEQYF,TGTGCCAGCAGTTTCCTGACAGGGGTCGGCTACGAGCAGTACTTC,TRBV27,TRBJ2-7,.,TRBD1
CASSLGQPPETQYF,TGTGCCAGCAGCTTGGGCCAACCCCCAGAGACCCAGTACTTC,TRBV7-2,TRBJ2-5,.,.
CASSGQGADNSPLHF,TGTGCCAGCTCCGGACAGGGCGCCGATAATTCACCCCTCCACTTT,TRBV2,TRBJ1-6,few,TRBD1
CAGSFDRGLSPLHF,TGTGCCGGGAGCTTCGACAGGGGCCTCTCACCCCTCCACTTT,TRBV6-6,TRBJ1-6,.,TRBD1
CASSQTSGGLRGTDTQYF,TGTGCCAGCAGCCAGACTAGCGGGGGGCTCCGGGGCACAGATACGCAGTATTTT,TRBV9,TRBJ2-3,few,TRBD2
CASSPYTDTQYF,TGTGCCAGCAGCCCCTACACAGATACGCAGTATTTT,TRBV11-2,TRBJ2-3,few,.
CASSLTTSGGGYEQYF,TGCGCCAGCAGCTTAACAACTAGCGGGGGAGGCTACGAGCAGTACTTC,TRBV5-1,TRBJ2-7,.,TRBD2
CASSVGRGGVVNEQFF,TGTGCCAGCAGCGTCGGTCGTGGGGGGGTAGTCAATGAGCAGTTCTTC,TRBV9,TRBJ2-1,.,TRBD2
CAWSVIGGTEAFF,TGTGCCTGGAGTGTAATAGGGGGCACTGAAGCTTTCTTT,TRBV30,TRBJ1-1,.,.
CASSAAGQPTGELFF,TGTGCCAGCAGCGCCGCGGGACAGCCCACCGGGGAGCTGTTTTTT,TRBV9,TRBJ2-2,.,.
CSVRDRGGTDTQYF,TGCAGCGTTAGGGACAGGGGCGGCACAGATACGCAGTATTTT,TRBV29-1,TRBJ2-3,.,TRBD1
CASSLSQGTNSPLHF,TGCGCCAGCAGCTTATCTCAGGGGACGAATTCACCCCTCCACTTT,TRBV4-1,TRBJ1-6,few,.
CASSLVGLGAQYF,TGTGCCAGCAGCTTGGTGGGGCTAGGGGCCCAGTACTTC,TRBV5-6,TRBJ2-5,few,.
CASSLLTGSNQPQHF,TGTGCCAGTAGTCTCCTGACAGGGAGCAATCAGCCCCAGCATTTT,TRBV19,TRBJ1-5,.,TRBD1
CASSLGLAGNQETQYF,TGTGCCAGCAGCCTGGGACTAGCGGGGAACCAAGAGACCCAGTACTTC,TRBV2,TRBJ2-5,few,TRBD2
CASTPSIGQGTTLTETQYF,TGCGCCAGCACCCCCTCGATTGGGCAGGGTACCACATTGACAGAGACCCAGTACTTC,TRBV23-1,TRBJ2-5,many,.
CASSSGLLYNEQFF,TGTGCCAGCAGTTCGGGACTTCTCTACAATGAGCAGTTCTTC,TRBV27,TRBJ2-1,few,.
CASSSSTATEAFF,TGTGCCAGTAGTAGTTCTACTGCCACTGAAGCTTTCTTT,TRBV19,TRBJ1-1,.,.
CASSVSGGRYNEQFF,TGTGCCAGCAGTGTAAGCGGGGGCCGGTACAATGAGCAGTTCTTC,TRBV2,TRBJ2-1,.,TRBD2
CASREDSYGYTF,TGTGCCAGCAGAGAGGACAGCTATGGCTACACCTTC,TRBV2,TRBJ1-2,many,.